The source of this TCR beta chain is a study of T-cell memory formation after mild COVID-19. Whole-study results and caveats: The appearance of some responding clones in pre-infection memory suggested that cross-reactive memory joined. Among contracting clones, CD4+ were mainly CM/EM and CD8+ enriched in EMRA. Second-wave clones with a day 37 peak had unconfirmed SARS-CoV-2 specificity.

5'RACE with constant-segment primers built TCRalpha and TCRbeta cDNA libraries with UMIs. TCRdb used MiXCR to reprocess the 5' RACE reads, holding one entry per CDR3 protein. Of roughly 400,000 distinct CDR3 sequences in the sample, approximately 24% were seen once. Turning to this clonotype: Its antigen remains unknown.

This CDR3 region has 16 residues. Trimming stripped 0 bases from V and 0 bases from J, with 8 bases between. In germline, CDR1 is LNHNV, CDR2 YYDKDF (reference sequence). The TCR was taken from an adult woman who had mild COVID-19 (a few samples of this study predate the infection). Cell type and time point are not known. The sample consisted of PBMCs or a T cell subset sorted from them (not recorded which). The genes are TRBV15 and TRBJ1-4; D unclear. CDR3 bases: TGTGCCACCAGCAGAGACCAATTCGCAACTAATGAAAAACTGTTTTTT. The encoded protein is CATSRDQFATNEKLFF.